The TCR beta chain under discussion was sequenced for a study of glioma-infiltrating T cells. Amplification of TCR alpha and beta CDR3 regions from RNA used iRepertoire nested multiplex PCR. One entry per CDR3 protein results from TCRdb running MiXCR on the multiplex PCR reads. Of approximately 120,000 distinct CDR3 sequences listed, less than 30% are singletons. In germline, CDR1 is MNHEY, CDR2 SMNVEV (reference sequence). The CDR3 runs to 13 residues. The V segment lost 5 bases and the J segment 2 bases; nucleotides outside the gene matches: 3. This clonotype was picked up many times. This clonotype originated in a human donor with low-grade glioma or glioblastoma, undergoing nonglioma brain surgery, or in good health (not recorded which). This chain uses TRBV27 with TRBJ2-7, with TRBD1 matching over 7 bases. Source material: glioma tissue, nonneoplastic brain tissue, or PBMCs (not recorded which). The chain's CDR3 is CASSPGTAYEQYF. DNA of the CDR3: TGTGCCAGCAGTCCCGGGACAGCCTACGAGCAGTACTTC.